This T cell receptor (beta chain) was documented in a study of T cell changes during pregnancy in multiple sclerosis. The method was immunoSEQ multiplex PCR; TCRdb's version includes in-frame clones alone and lacks a portion of them. The repertoire includes roughly 33,000 clones, approximately 91% of them detected once, and around 2.7% sits in the top ten. Only a few counts were recorded for this clone. With 6 bases removed from V and 0 bases from J, the gap between germline ends came to 12 bases. The CDR3 spans 14 residues. The V gene's germline CDR1 is SGHNT and CDR2 YYREEE (reference sequence). This TCR was recovered from a female donor in good health, enrolled as a control in a pregnancy study. The rearrangement uses TRBV5-4 and TRBJ1-1, with D unclear. The sample was CD4+ T cells from peripheral blood mononuclear cells, taken in the third trimester of pregnancy. CDR3 bases: TGTGCCAGCAAAAACAGCCTCATGAACACTGAAGCTTTCTTT. Translation: CASKNSLMNTEAFF.